Below, 9 T cell receptor beta chains from the same sample are listed, as sequenced in a study of cytomegalovirus exposure and HLA in healthy donors. Primers: 60 Vbeta forward and 13 Jbeta reverse. Measured with immunoSEQ multiplex PCR; TCRdb has only the in-frame clones, and not every one. The table includes 150,000 to 200,000 clones, approximately 78% detected once. The material sequenced was PBMCs. The receptors shown here come from a woman in her forties or fifties in good health and CMV-seropositive.

This sequence joins TRBV10-2 and TRBJ1-4, with D perhaps matching TRBD1 (6 bases). Germline V CDR1 and CDR2: WSHSY, SAAADI. V dropped 3 bases and J dropped 5 bases, with 16 bases sitting between them. This CDR3 region has 16 residues. The DNA of the CDR3 is TGCGCCAGCAGTGACGGAGGACAGTCCCAGAATGAAAAACTGTTTTTT. Translating it yields CASSDGGQSQNEKLFF.

The rearrangement joins TRBV11-3 to TRBJ2-1, with 7 bases identical to TRBD2. After removal of 2 bases from V and 4 bases from J, the junction contained 5 bases not matched to a gene. The CDR3 contains 15 residues. The germline V gene has CDR1 SGHNT and CDR2 YENEEA. The CDR3 bases are TGTGCCAGCAGCTTAAGGGCTAGCGGATACAATGAGCAGTTCTTC. The encoded protein is CASSLRASGYNEQFF. Based on the CDR3 plus reference TRBV11-3 and TRBJ2-1, the full variable domain is EAGVVQSPRYKIIEKKQPVAFWCNPISGHNTLYWYLQNLGQGPELLIRYENEEAVDDSQLPKDRFSAERLKGVDSTLKIQPAELGDSAVYLCASSLRASGYNEQFFGPGTRLTVL.

This chain connects TRBV19 to TRBJ1-2, with a possible D match to TRBD1 (6 bases). CDR3 size: 16 residues. Germline V gene lookup returns CDR1 LNHDA and CDR2 SQIVND (reference sequence). Trimming removed 3 bases at V and 2 bases at J, with 16 bases between. The chain's CDR3 is CASSILRGGTNYGYTF. The CDR3 bases are TGTGCCAGTAGTATCCTCCGGGGGGGGACAAACTATGGCTACACCTTC.

This chain uses TRBV14 with TRBJ2-7, with D maybe TRBD1 (5 bases). The germline CDR1 and CDR2 sequences are SGHDN and FVKESK. V gave up 11 bases and J gave up 5 bases, with 16 bases separating them. This CDR3 contains 12 residues. The DNA for the CDR3 is TGTGCCCACCGCCAGGGCGGTCACGAGCAGTACTTC. Residues: CAHRQGGHEQYF.

The CDR3, as DNA: TGCGCCAGCAGCTCCGGACAGGGGTCTTACAATGAGCAGTTCTTC. Translation gives CASSSGQGSYNEQFF. This chain links TRBV5-1 with TRBJ2-1, with TRBD1 matching 9 bases. V dropped 3 bases and J dropped 4; count of bases not matched to a gene: 5. Germline V gene data show CDR1 as SGHRS and CDR2 as YFSETQ. This CDR3 spans 15 amino acids. Based on the CDR3 plus reference TRBV5-1 and TRBJ2-1, the full variable domain is KAGVTQTPRYLIKTRGQQVTLSCSPISGHRSVSWYQQTPGQGLQFLFEYFSETQRNKGNFPGRFSGRQFSNSRSEMNVSTLELGDSALYLCASSSGQGSYNEQFFGPGTRLTVL.

The chain carries TRBV7-9 and TRBJ2-1; weak D call: TRBD2 (6 bases). The germline V and J ends were trimmed by 7 bases and 0 bases, with 10 bases remaining between them. There are 14 residues in the CDR3. Germline V CDR1 and CDR2: SEHNR, FQNEAQ (reference sequence). CDR3 nucleotide sequence: TGTGCCAGCATCTTCGGGAGCTCCTACAATGAGCAGTTCTTC. This translates into CASIFGSSYNEQFF.

V usage is TRBV11-2 and J usage is TRBJ1-1; unclear D gene. The V and J ends lost 5 bases and 1 base respectively, with 8 bases between them. Germline V CDR1 and CDR2: SGHAT, FQNNGV. This CDR3 spans 13 amino acids. In nucleotides, the CDR3 is TGTGCCAGCAGCCCCGGCGGGAACACTGAAGCTTTCTTT. Its translation is CASSPGGNTEAFF.

The chain joins TRBV7-9 to TRBJ2-7, with 12 bases aligning to TRBD1. CDR3 length: 15 residues. Unmatched junction bases numbered 5, after V lost 2 bases and J lost 6 bases. Per germline, CDR1 SEHNR and CDR2 FQNEAQ (reference sequence). CDR3 in DNA: TGTGCCAGCAGCTTATCGGGGACAGGGGGCTTCGAGCAGTACTTC. This sequence encodes CASSLSGTGGFEQYF.

The chain couples TRBV28 to TRBJ2-7, with TRBD1 identical over 8 bases. Germline V gene data show CDR1 as MDHEN and CDR2 as SYDVKM. This CDR3 spans 15 amino acids. J was trimmed by 5 bases and V by 5 bases; bases with no gene match: 11. CDR3 nucleotides: TGTGCCAGCAGTCCCTCCGGACAGGGCGAACACGAGCAGTACTTC. This codes for CASSPSGQGEHEQYF.